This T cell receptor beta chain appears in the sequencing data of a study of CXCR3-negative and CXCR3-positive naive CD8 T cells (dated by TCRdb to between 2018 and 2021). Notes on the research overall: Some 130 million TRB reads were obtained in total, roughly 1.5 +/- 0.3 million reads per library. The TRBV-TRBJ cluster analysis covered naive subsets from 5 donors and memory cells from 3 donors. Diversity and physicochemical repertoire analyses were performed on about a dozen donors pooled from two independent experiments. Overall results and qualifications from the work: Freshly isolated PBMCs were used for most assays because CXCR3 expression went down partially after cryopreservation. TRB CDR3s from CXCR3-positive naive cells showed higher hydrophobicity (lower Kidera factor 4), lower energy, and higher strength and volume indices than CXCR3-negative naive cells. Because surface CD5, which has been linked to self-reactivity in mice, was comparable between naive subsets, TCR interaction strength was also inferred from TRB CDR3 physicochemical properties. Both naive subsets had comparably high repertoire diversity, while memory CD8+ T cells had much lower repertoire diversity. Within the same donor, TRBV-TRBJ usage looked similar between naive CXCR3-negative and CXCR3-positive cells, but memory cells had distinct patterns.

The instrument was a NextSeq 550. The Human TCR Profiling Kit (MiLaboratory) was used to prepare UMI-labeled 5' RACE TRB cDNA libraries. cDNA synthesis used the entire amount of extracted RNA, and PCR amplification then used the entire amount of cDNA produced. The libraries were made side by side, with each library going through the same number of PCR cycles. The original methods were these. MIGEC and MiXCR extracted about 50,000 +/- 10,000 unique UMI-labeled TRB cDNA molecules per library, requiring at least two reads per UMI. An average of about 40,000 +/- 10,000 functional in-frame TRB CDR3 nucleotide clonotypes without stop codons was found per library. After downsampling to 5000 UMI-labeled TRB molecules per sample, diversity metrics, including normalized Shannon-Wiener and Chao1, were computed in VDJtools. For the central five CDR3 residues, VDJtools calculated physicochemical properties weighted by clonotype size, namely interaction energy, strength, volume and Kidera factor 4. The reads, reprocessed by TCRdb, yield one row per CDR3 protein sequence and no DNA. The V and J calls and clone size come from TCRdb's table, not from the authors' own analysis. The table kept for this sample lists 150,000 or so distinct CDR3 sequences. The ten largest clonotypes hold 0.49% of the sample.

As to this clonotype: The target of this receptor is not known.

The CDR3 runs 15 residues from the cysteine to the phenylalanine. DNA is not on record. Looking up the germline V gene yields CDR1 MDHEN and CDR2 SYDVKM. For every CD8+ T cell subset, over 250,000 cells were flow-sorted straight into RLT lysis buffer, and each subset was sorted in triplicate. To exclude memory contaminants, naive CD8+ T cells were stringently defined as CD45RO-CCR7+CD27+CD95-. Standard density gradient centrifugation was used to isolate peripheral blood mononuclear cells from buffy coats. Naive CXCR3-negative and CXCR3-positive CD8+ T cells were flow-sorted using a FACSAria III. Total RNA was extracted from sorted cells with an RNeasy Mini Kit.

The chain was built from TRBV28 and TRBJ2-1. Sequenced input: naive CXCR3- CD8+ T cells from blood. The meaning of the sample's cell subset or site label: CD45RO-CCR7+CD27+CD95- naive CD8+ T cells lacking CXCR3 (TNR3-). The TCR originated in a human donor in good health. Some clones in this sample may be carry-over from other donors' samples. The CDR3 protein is CASSLMSQRYNEQFF.